A selection of T cell receptor beta chains follows, all from one sample in a study of T cell repertoires in cytomegalovirus infection. The antigens for these receptors are not known. TCRdb called the reads again in MiXCR, with one record for every CDR3 protein. The table has roughly 730,000 distinct CDR3 sequences, around 32% seen once; the top ten hold approximately 18%. The sequencing here drew on cultured PBMCs, taken from culture after CMV antigen stimulation. These TCRs come from a human donor in good health (CMV status not recorded). Some clones in this sample may be carry-over from other donors' samples. The CDR3 runs from the conserved cysteine through the conserved F or W. Rows give clone size only sometimes, using once, few, many, or a class for an expanded clone.

j_gene	len	v_gene	abundance	CDR3aa
TRBJ1-5	16	TRBV12-3/TRBV12-4	few	CASSLGPGTGAQPQHF
TRBJ2-3	14	TRBV18	-	CASSQLAGTDTQYF
TRBJ1-1	17	TRBV12-3/TRBV12-4	many	CASSPTGGRAMNTEAFF
TRBJ2-5	16	TRBV11-2	few	CASSPTPMGGQETQYF
TRBJ2-1	14	TRBV20-1	-	CSAPLATSYNEQFF
TRBJ2-5	12	TRBV6-1	few	CASSRDFKTQYF
TRBJ2-3	12	TRBV6-2/TRBV6-3	few	CASSRRTTAQYF
TRBJ2-7	15	TRBV7-2	-	CASSQGHLKGYEQYF
TRBJ1-2	17	TRBV6-1	-	CASSESTHGALRSGYTF
TRBJ2-7	13	TRBV7-6	-	CASSHPGLGGQYF
TRBJ2-5	13	TRBV7-2	many	CASSLWSVETQYF
TRBJ2-4	14	TRBV19	few	CASSPRLRENIQYF
TRBJ2-6	14	TRBV4-1	-	CASSPTGGANVLTF
TRBJ1-4	13	TRBV15	few	CATSRIPDEKLFF
TRBJ1-2	15	TRBV19	-	CASVKTGVDNYGYTF
TRBJ2-1	15	TRBV15	-	CATSRSGGPYNEQFF
TRBJ2-1	16	TRBV7-2	-	CASSFLTGSSYNEQFF